One and the same sample provided the 32 T cell receptor beta chains below, sequenced in a study of blood T cell repertoires in COVID-19 (TCRdb year 2020). The library was made by the immunoSEQ multiplex PCR assay. Sourced from immuneACCESS, this table was stored by TCRdb with only in-frame sequences that have V and J called. A share of the clones is absent; for the studies checked, an unresolved V gene accounts for under half, and the remainder has no known explanation. The sample has almost 200,000 clones on record, about 76% of them singletons. The top ten clones comprise 5.5% to 7% of the sample. Sequences were obtained from peripheral blood. The receptor source for this set is a woman aged 40 to 55 with COVID-19, enrolled during active disease.

This chain uses TRBV30 with TRBJ1-3; D might be TRBD1 (5 bases). Trimming shortened V by 0 bases and J by 0 bases, and 12 bases separated the two germline ends. Germline CDR1 reads GTSNPN; CDR2 reads SVGIG (reference sequence). The CDR3 covers 16 residues. The CDR3 DNA is TGTGCCTGGAGTGTTCAAGGGGCTGTCTCTGGAAACACCATATATTTT. Translation gives CAWSVQGAVSGNTIYF.

The chain uses TRBV19 and TRBJ2-1; D possibly corresponds to TRBD2 (7 bases). V lost 9 bases to trimming and J lost 9 bases, with 24 bases between them. CDR1 and CDR2 (germline): LNHDA, SQIVND (reference sequence). The CDR3 consists of 15 residues. The CDR3 region is CASVSGGAGLGEQFF. The CDR3, as DNA: TGTGCCAGCGTTTCTGGGGGGGCCGGTTTGGGTGAGCAGTTCTTC. The whole variable domain, remainder taken from reference TRBV19 and TRBJ2-1, is DGGITQSPKYLFRKEGQNVTLSCEQNLNHDAMYWYRQDPGQGLRLIYYSQIVNDFQKGDIAEGYSVSREKKESFPLTVTSAQKNPTAFYLCASVSGGAGLGEQFFGPGTRLTVL.

The chain employs TRBV10-2 and TRBJ2-7; TRBD2 aligns across 7 bases. The germline CDR1 and CDR2 sequences are WSHSY and SAAADI. The CDR3 spans 13 residues. With V trimmed by 6 bases and J by 6 bases, 8 bases remained unmatched. The CDR3 loop is CASSWTSRGEQYF. The CDR3 DNA reads TGCGCCAGCAGCTGGACTAGTCGAGGCGAGCAGTACTTC.

This chain links TRBV7-7 with TRBJ2-7; the D gene is possibly TRBD1 (6 bases). Germline V gene sequence: CDR1 SSHAT, CDR2 FNYEAQ (reference sequence). This CDR3 contains 13 residues. Trimming took off 5 bases at V and 0 bases at J, with 8 bases between the two ends. DNA of the CDR3: TGTGCCAGCAGCCAGGGGACCTCCTACGAGCAGTACTTC. Amino acid sequence: CASSQGTSYEQYF.

The chain links TRBV7-8 to TRBJ2-7, with D possibly TRBD2 on 5 matching bases. Germline lookup yields CDR1 SGHVS and CDR2 FQNEAQ. The CDR3 length is 16 residues. Trimming pared 4 bases from V and 1 base from J, leaving 17 bases between. CDR3 protein: CASSSTVDTGSYEQYF. CDR3 sequence (DNA): TGTGCCAGCAGCTCGACCGTTGACACGGGGTCCTACGAGCAGTACTTC.

The genes are TRBV5-6 and TRBJ2-7, with 9 positions matching TRBD2. The ends lost 0 bases at V and 1 base at J; junction bases unmatched: 5. CDR1 and CDR2 from the germline V gene are SGHDT and YYEEEE. There are 16 residues in the CDR3. The CDR3 loop reads CASSLGQLAGSYEQYF. The CDR3 DNA follows: TGTGCCAGCAGCTTGGGACAACTAGCGGGTTCCTACGAGCAGTACTTC.

The gene calls are TRBV7-9 and TRBJ2-3; 10 bases line up with TRBD2. Looked up from germline, CDR1 is SEHNR and CDR2 is FQNEAQ (reference sequence). J gave up 6 bases and V 5 bases, and 17 bases lay outside the gene matches. The CDR3 is 18 amino acids. CDR3 loop: CASSVRQREREGPDTQYF. For the CDR3, the DNA is TGTGCCAGCAGCGTACGGCAACGAGAGCGGGAGGGCCCGGATACGCAGTATTTT. The full variable domain, its missing parts supplied by reference TRBV7-9 and TRBJ2-3, is DTGVSQNPRHKITKRGQNVTFRCDPISEHNRLYWYRQTLGQGPEFLTYFQNEAQLEKSRLLSDRFSAERPKGSFSTLEIQRTEQGDSAMYLCASSVRQREREGPDTQYFGPGTRLTVL.

The chain combines TRBV4-1 with TRBJ1-1; D perhaps matches TRBD1 (6 bases). V was pared by 3 bases and J by 5 bases, with 13 bases between. There are 14 residues in the CDR3. Germline assignment: CDR1 MGHRA and CDR2 YSYEKL. DNA for the CDR3: TGCGCCAGCAGCCACGACAGGTTGGGGACTGAAGCTTTCTTT. Its protein is CASSHDRLGTEAFF.

This rearrangement joins TRBV12-3 or TRBV12-4 to TRBJ2-7, with a tentative D call TRBD2 (6 bases). This CDR3 comprises 12 residues. Deletions cut 2 bases from V and 8 bases from J, with 10 bases between. In DNA, the CDR3 is TGTGCCAGCAGTTTACGGGACTCACAGCAGTACTTC. Protein product: CASSLRDSQQYF.

The chain is built from TRBV11-2 and TRBJ2-7; D is unclear. The CDR3 sequence is 12 residues long. CDR1 and CDR2 (germline): SGHAT, FQNNGV. The V end was cut by 0 bases, the J end by 5 bases, with 5 bases between. The CDR3 DNA is TGTGCCAGCAGCTTAGATCCAGACGAGCAGTACTTC. Translating it yields CASSLDPDEQYF. The full variable domain, in which reference TRBV11-2 and TRBJ2-7 provide the parts outside the CDR3, is EAGVAQSPRYKIIEKRQSVAFWCNPISGHATLYWYQQILGQGPKLLIQFQNNGVVDDSQLPKDRFSAERLKGVDSTLKIQPAKLEDSAVYLCASSLDPDEQYFGPGTRLTVT.

In its sample, this clone was seen a few times. V usage is TRBV6-5 and J usage is TRBJ2-2, with TRBD2 identical over 7 bases. CDR3 length: 13 amino acids. Trimming at V came to 7 bases and at J to 2 bases, leaving 1 base not matched to a gene. Germline lookup yields CDR1 MNHEY and CDR2 SVGAGI. The CDR3 bases are TGTGCCAGCAAGCGGGGTAACACCGGGGAGCTGTTTTTT. The encoded protein is CASKRGNTGELFF.

The chain is built from TRBV28 and TRBJ2-7, with 12 bases that match TRBD1. With 6 bases clipped from V and 9 bases from J, the junction kept 18 bases outside the gene matches. This CDR3 has 17 amino acids. Germline CDR1 and CDR2: MDHEN and SYDVKM. The CDR3 is CASRSPRLGTGGFLQYF. CDR3 DNA sequence: TGTGCCAGCAGGAGCCCCCGGCTGGGGACAGGGGGCTTTTTGCAGTACTTC. The complete variable domain, with remaining parts taken from reference TRBV28 and TRBJ2-7, reads DVKVTQSSRYLVKRTGEKVFLECVQDMDHENMFWYRQDPGLGLRLIYFSYDVKMKEKGDIPEGYSVSREKKERFSLILESASTNQTSMYLCASRSPRLGTGGFLQYFGPGTRLTVT.

The rearrangement joins TRBV5-1 to TRBJ2-2, with 7 bases aligning to TRBD1. This CDR3 spans 16 amino acids. CDR1 and CDR2 (germline): SGHRS, YFSETQ. J lost 1 base, V lost 5 bases, and 8 bases had no gene match. The CDR3 spells CASRSRQGGNTGELFF. In DNA form, the CDR3 reads TGCGCCAGCAGGTCCAGACAGGGTGGGAACACCGGGGAGCTGTTTTTT.

The chain recombines TRBV7-9 with TRBJ1-5; D is undetermined. This CDR3 comprises 13 residues. V was pared by 3 bases and J by 6 bases, with 9 bases between. The germline V gene has CDR1 SEHNR and CDR2 FQNEAQ (reference sequence). This chain's CDR3 is CASSFNMAQPQHF. For the CDR3, the DNA is TGTGCCAGCAGCTTTAACATGGCTCAGCCCCAGCATTTT.

This chain links TRBV7-2 with TRBJ1-1; D gene unclear. Germline V gene data show CDR1 as SGHTA and CDR2 as FQGNSA. This CDR3 has 14 residues. V was trimmed by 1 base and J by 7 bases, leaving 13 bases between them. The CDR3 reads CASSLGRPGSEAFF. The CDR3 DNA is TGTGCCAGCAGCTTAGGGAGGCCCGGGAGTGAAGCTTTCTTT.

This chain uses TRBV5-1 with TRBJ2-7; D is ambiguous. The CDR3 covers 16 residues. The V end lost 0 bases, the J end lost 4 bases, and 17 bases lay between the germline ends. Looked up from germline, CDR1 is SGHRS and CDR2 is YFSETQ. As DNA, the CDR3 is TGCGCCAGCAGCTTGGCGGGTTCTTCCGCCGCTTACGAGCAGTACTTC. Translation: CASSLAGSSAAYEQYF.

The chain has TRBV19 and TRBJ1-2; tentatively, D is TRBD1 (5 bases). The CDR3 is 14 residues long. In germline, CDR1 is LNHDA, CDR2 SQIVND (reference sequence). V gave up 6 bases and J gave up 0 bases, with 11 bases separating them. CDR3 coding DNA: TGTGCCAGTAGGGTCCAGGGTACTAACTATGGCTACACCTTC. This gives the protein CASRVQGTNYGYTF.

Comment on this clone: Different DNA sequences within this sample yield the same CDR3. V and J are TRBV4-1 and TRBJ2-1, with TRBD2 identical over 10 bases. The V gene end was trimmed by 1 base and the J gene end by 4 bases; junction bases not matched to a gene: 4. Germline V gives CDR1 MGHRA, CDR2 YSYEKL. The CDR3 consists of 16 residues. DNA of the CDR3: TGCGCCAGCAGCCAAGGGCTAGCGGGGGTATACAATGAGCAGTTCTTC. It codes for CASSQGLAGVYNEQFF.

This chain links TRBV5-1 with TRBJ2-5; 7 nucleotides line up with TRBD1. The CDR3 runs 13 residues. Germline assignment: CDR1 SGHRS and CDR2 YFSETQ. With V trimmed by 8 bases and J by 1 base, 5 bases remained unmatched. The CDR3 DNA reads as TGCGCCAGTCACCGGGACAGCCAAGAGACCCAGTACTTC. Its translation: CASHRDSQETQYF.

This sequence joins TRBV5-4 and TRBJ1-2, with D perhaps TRBD1 (5 bases). From germline, CDR1 is SGHNT and CDR2 YYREEE (reference sequence). The CDR3 is 14 residues long. V was cut by 4 bases and J by 5 bases, with 15 bases left in between. The CDR3 spells CASSPPGGGYGYTF. The CDR3, as DNA: TGTGCCAGCAGCCCGCCGGGTGGGGGGTATGGCTACACCTTC.

The genes are TRBV4-2 and TRBJ2-1; the D gene is possibly TRBD2 (8 bases). The CDR3 sequence is 16 residues long. Germline values: CDR1 LGHNA, CDR2 YNFKEQ. Trimming left V 3 bases short and J 2 bases short, with 14 bases between. The CDR3 nucleotides are TGTGCCAGCAGCCAGGCGGGGGGACAGACCTACAATGAGCAGTTCTTC. Protein: CASSQAGGQTYNEQFF.

In DNA, the CDR3 is TGCGCCAGCAGTGAGCTGGGGACAGGGCCAAATCAGCCCCAGCATTTT. Its translation is CASSELGTGPNQPQHF. This chain joins TRBV10-2 and TRBJ1-5; 9 nucleotides agree with TRBD1. Germline CDR1 reads WSHSY; CDR2 reads SAAADI. The length of the CDR3 is 16 residues. Germline trimming cut 2 bases from V and 4 bases from J; bases unmatched to any gene: 6.

This clone was found once. The chain couples TRBV19 to TRBJ1-2; D remains ambiguous. Germline CDR1 is LNHDA and CDR2 is SQIVND (reference sequence). Trimming took 9 bases from V and 3 from J, leaving 11 bases between them. This CDR3 has 12 residues. The CDR3 nucleotides are TGTGCCAGCGCTGTGGGAGACTATGGCTACACCTTC. It yields the protein CASAVGDYGYTF.

This clone was detected once. The CDR3 DNA reads as TGTGCCAGCAGGTTGGGACAGTTTAATTCACCCCTCCACTTT. Translation: CASRLGQFNSPLHF. This sequence joins TRBV6-5 and TRBJ1-6; 7 positions agree with TRBD1. There are 14 residues in the CDR3. Germline V gene data show CDR1 as MNHEY and CDR2 as SVGAGI. Trimming took 6 bases from V and 6 from J; bases not matched to a gene: 5.

This rearrangement joins TRBV7-9 to TRBJ2-2, with TRBD2 matching over 13 bases. Trimming cost V 5 bases and J 0 bases; bases outside gene matches: 9. There are 19 residues in the CDR3. Germline CDR1 SEHNR, CDR2 FQNEAQ (reference sequence). The CDR3 coding sequence is TGTGCCAGCAGCCGAGGACTAGCGGGGGACCGCGCGAACACCGGGGAGCTGTTTTTT. Translation gives CASSRGLAGDRANTGELFF.

The DNA of the CDR3 is TGTGCCAGCAGTTCCCCGTTGGCATCTGGGGCCAACGTCCTGACTTTC. Encoded protein: CASSSPLASGANVLTF. V and J are TRBV6-5 and TRBJ2-6; no reliable D call. Trimming pared 4 bases from V and 1 base from J, leaving 11 bases between. This CDR3 contains 16 residues. Germline CDR1 MNHEY, CDR2 SVGAGI.

This clone was observed a few times. J is TRBJ1-2 and V is TRBV18; D might be TRBD1 (6 bases). The germline CDR1 and CDR2 sequences are KGHSH and LQKENI. The CDR3 loop spans 16 amino acids. V was trimmed by 3 bases and J by 0 bases, leaving 14 bases between them. CDR3 nucleotides: TGTGCCAGCTCACCGCTAACAGGGCGCACTAACTATGGCTACACCTTC. Encoded protein: CASSPLTGRTNYGYTF. The full variable domain, in which reference TRBV18 and TRBJ1-2 provide the parts outside the CDR3, is NAGVMQNPRHLVRRRGQEARLRCSPMKGHSHVYWYRQLPEEGLKFMVYLQKENIIDESGMPKERFSAEFPKEGPSILRIQQVVRGDSAAYFCASSPLTGRTNYGYTFGSGTRLTVV.

This clone was detected only a few times. The chain has TRBV5-5 and TRBJ1-6; TRBD1 matches at 7 bases. The CDR3 totals 14 residues. With 2 bases clipped from V and 8 bases from J, the junction kept 4 bases outside the gene matches. Germline V lookup: CDR1 SGHKS, CDR2 YYEKEE (reference sequence). The CDR3 spells CASSFQGEYSPLHF. As DNA, the CDR3 is TGTGCCAGCAGCTTCCAGGGGGAGTATTCACCCCTCCACTTT.

The gene calls are TRBV4-1 and TRBJ1-2; TRBD1 agrees at 8 bases. The CDR3 is made up of 17 amino acids. Unmatched junction bases numbered 12, after V lost 0 bases and J lost 6 bases. The germline CDR1 and CDR2 sequences are MGHRA and YSYEKL. The DNA of the CDR3 is TGCGCCAGCAGCCAAGATCCGGGTCAGGGGGCTAGTGATGGCTACACCTTC. Protein sequence: CASSQDPGQGASDGYTF.

This chain uses TRBV6-5 with TRBJ2-1; 8 nucleotides match TRBD2. CDR1 is MNHEY and CDR2 is SVGAGI in the germline V gene. This CDR3 comprises 14 residues. With V trimmed by 10 bases and J by 4 bases, 9 bases remained unmatched. Here the CDR3 reads CATLSGGSYNEQFF. The CDR3 DNA reads TGTGCCACCCTGAGCGGGGGATCTTACAATGAGCAGTTCTTC.

This chain joins TRBV10-3 and TRBJ2-1, with 11 bases fitting TRBD1. Trimming cost V 7 bases and J 7 bases; bases outside gene matches: 6. This CDR3 comprises 14 residues. Per the germline V gene, CDR1 is ENHRY and CDR2 is SYGVKD. The CDR3 DNA sequence: TGTGCCATCAAGGGGGACAGGGGGGTGAATGAGCAGTTCTTC. It encodes CAIKGDRGVNEQFF.

The chain uses TRBV2 and TRBJ1-5; no clear D gene. Germline CDR1 reads SNHLY; CDR2 reads FYNNEI. The CDR3 spans 15 residues. Trimming took off 2 bases at V and 0 bases at J, with 8 bases between the two ends. Here the CDR3 reads CASSEWSLSNQPQHF. DNA for the CDR3: TGTGCCAGCAGTGAATGGTCACTTAGCAATCAGCCCCAGCATTTT. Based on the CDR3 plus reference TRBV2 and TRBJ1-5, the full variable domain is EPEVTQTPSHQVTQMGQEVILRCVPISNHLYFYWYRQILGQKVEFLVSFYNNEISEKSEIFDDQFSVERPDGSNFTLKIRSTKLEDSAMYFCASSEWSLSNQPQHFGDGTRLSIL.